The 25 T cell receptor beta chains listed next were all sequenced from one sample in a study of blood T cell repertoires in COVID-19. Sequenced by immunoSEQ multiplex PCR; TCRdb stores in-frame clones only, minus some. The sample comprises more than 95,000 clones, more than 75% of which are singletons, and roughly 15% rests with the top ten. Specimen: peripheral blood. All receptors derive from a man aged 50 to 60 with acute or convalescent COVID-19.

The chain is built from TRBV10-3 and TRBJ2-7; TRBD1 matches at 9 bases. The J segment lost 6 bases and the V segment lost 3 bases, leaving 3 bases of the junction unmatched. The germline CDR1 and CDR2 sequences are ENHRY and SYGVKD. This CDR3 has 13 amino acids. The CDR3 loop is CAISDGQGFEQYF. The CDR3 nucleotides are TGTGCCATCAGTGATGGACAGGGGTTCGAGCAGTACTTC.

This rearrangement joins TRBV7-6 to TRBJ2-2; 10 bases match TRBD1. The J segment lost 6 bases and the V segment lost 5 bases, leaving 9 bases of the junction unmatched. Germline assignment: CDR1 SGHVS and CDR2 FNYEAQ. This CDR3 has 16 amino acids. CDR3 nucleotide sequence: TGTGCCAGCAGCCCCTGGACAGGGGGATTAGCCGGGGAGCTGTTTTTT. Amino acid sequence: CASSPWTGGLAGELFF.

V and J are TRBV5-1 and TRBJ2-2; D ambiguous. The germline gives CDR1 SGHRS, CDR2 YFSETQ. Trimming stripped 0 bases from V and 8 bases from J, with 8 bases between. The CDR3 consists of 13 residues. The CDR3 spells CASSLASGGELFF. Here the CDR3 DNA reads TGCGCCAGCAGCTTGGCTTCAGGAGGGGAGCTGTTTTTT.

The CDR3 spells CASSTPGLAGGPRGTDTQYF. For the CDR3, the DNA is TGCGCCAGCAGCACCCCGGGACTAGCGGGAGGGCCGAGGGGCACAGATACGCAGTATTTT. The chain combines TRBV5-1 with TRBJ2-3; 16 bases are a match to TRBD2. The CDR3 extends over 20 amino acids. With V trimmed by 4 bases and J by 1 base, 12 bases remained unmatched. CDR1 is SGHRS and CDR2 is YFSETQ in the germline V gene.

The chain uses TRBV5-1 and TRBJ2-5, with D maybe TRBD2 (6 bases). V lost 4 bases to trimming and J lost 3 bases, with 16 bases between them. Germline assignment: CDR1 SGHRS and CDR2 YFSETQ. CDR3 size: 15 residues. The CDR3, as DNA: TGCGCCAGCAGCGCGGGACCCAACTTAAAAGAGACCCAGTACTTC. It is translated as CASSAGPNLKETQYF.

This clone was recorded only once. This chain uses TRBV5-1 with TRBJ1-5; 10 bases fit TRBD1. The CDR3 is 14 amino acids. The J segment lost 8 bases and the V segment lost 4 bases, leaving 6 bases of the junction unmatched. The germline V gene encodes CDR1 SGHRS and CDR2 YFSETQ. The CDR3 spells CASSTGQGVEPQHF. DNA of the CDR3: TGCGCCAGCAGCACAGGACAGGGGGTCGAGCCCCAGCATTTT.

The table lists this clone with a count of one. The gene calls are TRBV18 and TRBJ1-3; 7 bases match TRBD1. Trimming took 6 bases from V and 0 from J; bases not matched to a gene: 8. This CDR3 spans 16 amino acids. Germline V CDR1 and CDR2: KGHSH, LQKENI. The CDR3 is CASSPETGISGNTIYF. The CDR3 DNA follows: TGTGCCAGCTCGCCTGAGACAGGGATCTCTGGAAACACCATATATTTT.

DNA of the CDR3: TGTGCCAGCAGTTTATCAGGGGTGCATCGATCCACCGGGGAGCTGTTTTTT. This sequence encodes CASSLSGVHRSTGELFF. The V and J genes are TRBV28 and TRBJ2-2, with a possible D match to TRBD1 (6 bases). Germline V gives CDR1 MDHEN, CDR2 SYDVKM. Trimming took 1 base from V and 4 from J, leaving 16 bases between them. There are 17 residues in the CDR3.

The chain is built from TRBV15 and TRBJ2-1; 13 bases are shared with TRBD2. This CDR3 is 19 amino acids long. The ends lost 4 bases at V and 5 bases at J; junction bases unmatched: 14. CDR1 is LNHNV, CDR2 YYDKDF, per germline (reference sequence). In nucleotides, the CDR3 is TGTGCCACCAGCACCACTAGCGGGAGGGCCGGCGTCTGGAACAATGAGCAGTTCTTC. This gives the protein CATSTTSGRAGVWNNEQFF.

V gene TRBV5-1 combines with J gene TRBJ2-1, with D hard to call. V was pared by 5 bases and J by 0 bases, with 9 bases between. The CDR3 totals 14 residues. CDR1 and CDR2 from the germline V gene are SGHRS and YFSETQ. CDR3 loop: CASRSPSSYNEQFF. The CDR3 nucleotides are TGCGCCAGCAGGTCGCCCAGCTCCTACAATGAGCAGTTCTTC.

J is TRBJ2-3 and V is TRBV9, with 9 nucleotides matching TRBD2. The germline V gene has CDR1 SGDLS and CDR2 YYNGEE. This CDR3 is built from 17 residues. J gave up 2 bases and V 0 bases, and 7 bases lay outside the gene matches. CDR3 amino acids: CASSVDPSGTYTDTQYF. As DNA, the CDR3 is TGTGCCAGCAGCGTAGATCCTAGCGGGACCTACACAGATACGCAGTATTTT.

V usage is TRBV6-4 and J usage is TRBJ1-5; no reliable D call. Trimming pared 7 bases from V and 3 bases from J, leaving 16 bases between. Germline assignment: CDR1 MRHNA and CDR2 SNTAGT. The CDR3 is made up of 15 amino acids. CDR3 region: CASTIGRKDNQPQHF. For the CDR3, the DNA is TGTGCCAGCACCATAGGCAGGAAAGACAATCAGCCCCAGCATTTT.

This clone showed up just once. The rearrangement joins TRBV7-9 to TRBJ1-5, with D unclear. The V gene lost 1 base and the J gene lost 5 bases, with 6 bases spanning the gap. The V gene's germline CDR1 is SEHNR and CDR2 FQNEAQ (reference sequence). The CDR3 is 13 amino acids. For the CDR3, the DNA is TGTGCCAGCAGCTTAGGTACGGATCAGCCCCAGCATTTT. Its translation is CASSLGTDQPQHF.

About this clone itself: Other DNA sequences within the sample encode an identical CDR3. The rearrangement uses TRBV2 and TRBJ2-7, with TRBD2 identical over 8 bases. The germline V gene encodes CDR1 SNHLY and CDR2 FYNNEI. The CDR3 runs 13 residues. V lost 6 bases, J lost 3 bases, and 4 bases stayed unmatched. The CDR3 DNA sequence: TGTGCCAGCAGGGGGCTAGCGGGCTACGAGCAGTACTTC. Translated, it gives CASRGLAGYEQYF.

The chain employs TRBV4-2 and TRBJ1-4; D perhaps matches TRBD1 (5 bases). This CDR3 has 13 residues. Trimming took 2 bases from V and 8 from J, leaving 9 bases between them. Germline CDR1 reads LGHNA; CDR2 reads YNFKEQ. This CDR3 is CASSQFPGEKLFF. For the CDR3, the DNA is TGTGCCAGCAGCCAATTCCCAGGGGAAAAACTGTTTTTT.

The gene calls are TRBV27 and TRBJ2-5; tentative D call: TRBD1 (6 bases). Trimming removed 3 bases from V and 5 bases from J, with 10 bases in between. Germline values: CDR1 MNHEY, CDR2 SMNVEV (reference sequence). The CDR3 totals 13 residues. CDR3 loop: CASSLQGMETQYF. The CDR3 DNA follows: TGTGCCAGCAGTTTGCAGGGGATGGAGACCCAGTACTTC.

CDR3 amino acids: CASREGPLGRNQGYF. The CDR3 bases are TGTGCCAGCAGGGAGGGGCCCCTGGGCCGGAATCAGGGGTACTTC. V gene TRBV6-5 combines with J gene TRBJ2-7; TRBD2 is a possible D gene (6 bases). CDR1 is MNHEY and CDR2 is SVGAGI in the germline V gene. The CDR3 is 15 amino acids. V lost 6 bases and J lost 12, with 27 bases in between.

The chain uses TRBV5-6 and TRBJ1-2; D ambiguous. The CDR3 sequence is 15 residues long. CDR1 is SGHDT and CDR2 is YYEEEE in the germline V gene. V dropped 0 bases and J dropped 0 bases, with 9 bases sitting between them. CDR3 sequence (DNA): TGTGCCAGCAGCTTGGTGACAATACCTAACTATGGCTACACCTTC. The encoded protein is CASSLVTIPNYGYTF.

The V call is TRBV7-9, the J call TRBJ2-3, with 7 nucleotides matching TRBD2. Germline CDR1 SEHNR, CDR2 FQNEAQ (reference sequence). The ends lost 4 bases at V and 6 bases at J; junction bases unmatched: 4. The CDR3 is made up of 13 amino acids. CDR3 residues: CASSSLGGDTQYF. CDR3 bases: TGTGCCAGCAGCTCGTTGGGAGGGGATACGCAGTATTTT. The entire variable domain, with the rest obtained from reference TRBV7-9 and TRBJ2-3, is as follows: DTGVSQNPRHKITKRGQNVTFRCDPISEHNRLYWYRQTLGQGPEFLTYFQNEAQLEKSRLLSDRFSAERPKGSFSTLEIQRTEQGDSAMYLCASSSLGGDTQYFGPGTRLTVL.

This chain joins TRBV19 and TRBJ2-2, with TRBD1 identical over 9 bases. Unmatched junction bases numbered 9, after V lost 5 bases and J lost 5 bases. Germline V CDR1 and CDR2: LNHDA, SQIVND (reference sequence). The CDR3 runs 16 residues. DNA of the CDR3: TGTGCCAGTAGTGCCTTGACAGGGGGTCGGACCGGGGAGCTGTTTTTT. Its translation: CASSALTGGRTGELFF.

The chain uses TRBV7-9 and TRBJ2-2; perhaps TRBD1 as D (6 bases). This CDR3 contains 13 residues. The V gene's germline CDR1 is SEHNR and CDR2 FQNEAQ (reference sequence). V was cut by 6 bases and J by 5 bases, with 10 bases left in between. CDR3: CASSPTGTGELFF. Here the CDR3 DNA reads TGTGCCAGCAGTCCTACAGGGACCGGGGAGCTGTTTTTT.

V usage is TRBV28 and J usage is TRBJ1-4, with a possible D match to TRBD1 (5 bases). Germline CDR1 and CDR2: MDHEN and SYDVKM. Trimming cost V 6 bases and J 0 bases, with 8 bases left between them. The CDR3 sequence is 14 residues long. The CDR3 loop reads CASRWGATNEKLFF. The CDR3 DNA is TGTGCCAGCAGATGGGGGGCAACTAATGAAAAACTGTTTTTT. Full variable domain (rest looked up from reference TRBV28 and TRBJ1-4): DVKVTQSSRYLVKRTGEKVFLECVQDMDHENMFWYRQDPGLGLRLIYFSYDVKMKEKGDIPEGYSVSREKKERFSLILESASTNQTSMYLCASRWGATNEKLFFGSGTQLSVL.

The V call is TRBV24-1, the J call TRBJ2-5; 7 bases line up with TRBD2. The CDR3 totals 15 residues. Germline lookup yields CDR1 KGHDR and CDR2 SFDVKD. The trim removed 3 bases at V and 4 bases at J, leaving 7 bases unmatched. The CDR3 sequence is CATSDGGEARETQYF. The CDR3 nucleotides are TGTGCCACCAGTGATGGGGGGGAGGCCCGAGAGACCCAGTACTTC.

The rearrangement joins TRBV28 to TRBJ2-7; 9 bases match TRBD1. The CDR3 covers 15 residues. The germline V gene encodes CDR1 MDHEN and CDR2 SYDVKM. The J segment lost 3 bases and the V segment lost 5 bases, leaving 8 bases of the junction unmatched. CDR3 DNA: TGTGCCAGCAGTCCATCCGGGACAGGGCGCTACGAGCAGTACTTC. Its protein product is CASSPSGTGRYEQYF. The full variable domain, in which reference TRBV28 and TRBJ2-7 provide the parts outside the CDR3, is DVKVTQSSRYLVKRTGEKVFLECVQDMDHENMFWYRQDPGLGLRLIYFSYDVKMKEKGDIPEGYSVSREKKERFSLILESASTNQTSMYLCASSPSGTGRYEQYFGPGTRLTVT.

This rearrangement joins TRBV3-1 (or the pseudogene TRBV3-2) to TRBJ2-3, with D perhaps matching TRBD1 (6 bases). The germline V and J ends were trimmed by 4 bases and 6 bases, with 14 bases remaining between them. This CDR3 has 14 residues. Germline CDR1 is LGHDT and CDR2 is YNNKEL (reference sequence). CDR3 amino acids: CASSPIGTTDTQYF. CDR3 DNA: TGTGCCAGCAGCCCCATCGGGACAACGGATACGCAGTATTTT.